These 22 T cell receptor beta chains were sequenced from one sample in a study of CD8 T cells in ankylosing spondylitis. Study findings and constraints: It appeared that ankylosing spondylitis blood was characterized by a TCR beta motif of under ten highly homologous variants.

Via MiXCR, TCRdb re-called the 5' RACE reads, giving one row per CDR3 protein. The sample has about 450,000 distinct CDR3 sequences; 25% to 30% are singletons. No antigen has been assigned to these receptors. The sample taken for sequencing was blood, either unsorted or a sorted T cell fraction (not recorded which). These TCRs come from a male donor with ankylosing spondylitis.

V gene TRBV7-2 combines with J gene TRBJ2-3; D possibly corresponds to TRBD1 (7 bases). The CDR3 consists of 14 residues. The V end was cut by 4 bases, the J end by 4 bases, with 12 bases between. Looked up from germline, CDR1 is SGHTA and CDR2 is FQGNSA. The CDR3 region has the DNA TGTGCCAGCAGCTCCCAGGGGGGCCCAGATACGCAGTATTTT. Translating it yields CASSSQGGPDTQYF. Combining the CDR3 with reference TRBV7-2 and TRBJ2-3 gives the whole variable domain GAGVSQSPSNKVTEKGKDVELRCDPISGHTALYWYRQSLGQGLEFLIYFQGNSAPDKSGLPSDRFSAERTGGSVSTLTIQRTQQEDSAVYLCASSSQGGPDTQYFGPGTRLTVL.

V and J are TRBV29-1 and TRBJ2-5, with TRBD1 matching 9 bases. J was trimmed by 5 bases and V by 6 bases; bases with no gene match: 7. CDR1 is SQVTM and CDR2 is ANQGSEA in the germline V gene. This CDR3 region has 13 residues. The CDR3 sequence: CSVEKTGGETQYF. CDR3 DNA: TGCAGCGTCGAAAAAACAGGGGGCGAGACCCAGTACTTC.

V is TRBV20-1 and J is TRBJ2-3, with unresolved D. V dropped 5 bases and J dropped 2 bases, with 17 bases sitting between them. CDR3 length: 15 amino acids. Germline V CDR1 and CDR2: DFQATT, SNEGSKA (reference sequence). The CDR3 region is CSAEKLDHNTDTQYF. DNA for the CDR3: TGCAGTGCTGAGAAACTCGATCATAACACAGATACGCAGTATTTT.

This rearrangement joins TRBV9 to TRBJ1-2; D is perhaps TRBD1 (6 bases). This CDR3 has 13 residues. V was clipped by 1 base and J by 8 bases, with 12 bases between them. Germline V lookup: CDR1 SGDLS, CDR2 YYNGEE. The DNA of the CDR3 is TGTGCCAGCAGCGTACTACAGGGTGGGGGCTACACCTTC. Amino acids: CASSVLQGGGYTF.

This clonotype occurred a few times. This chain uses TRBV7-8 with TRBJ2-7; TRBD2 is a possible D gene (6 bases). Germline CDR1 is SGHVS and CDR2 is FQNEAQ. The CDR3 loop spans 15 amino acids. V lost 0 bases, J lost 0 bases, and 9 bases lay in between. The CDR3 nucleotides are TGTGCCAGCAGCTTAGCGGAGGGGAGCTCCTACGAGCAGTACGTC. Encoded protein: CASSLAEGSSYEQYV.

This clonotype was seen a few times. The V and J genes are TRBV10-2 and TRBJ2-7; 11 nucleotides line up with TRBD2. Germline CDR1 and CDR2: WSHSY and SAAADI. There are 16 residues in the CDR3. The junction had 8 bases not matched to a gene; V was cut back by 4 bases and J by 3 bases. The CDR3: CASSGRLLAGDYEQYV. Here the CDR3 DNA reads TGCGCCAGCAGTGGGAGGTTACTAGCGGGAGACTACGAGCAGTACGTC.

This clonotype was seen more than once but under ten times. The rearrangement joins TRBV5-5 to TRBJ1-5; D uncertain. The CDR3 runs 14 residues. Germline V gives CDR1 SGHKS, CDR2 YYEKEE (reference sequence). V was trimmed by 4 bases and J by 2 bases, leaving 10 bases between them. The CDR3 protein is CASSSSRGNQPQHF. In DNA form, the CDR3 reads TGTGCCAGCAGCAGCTCGCGGGGCAATCAGCCCCAGCATTTT.

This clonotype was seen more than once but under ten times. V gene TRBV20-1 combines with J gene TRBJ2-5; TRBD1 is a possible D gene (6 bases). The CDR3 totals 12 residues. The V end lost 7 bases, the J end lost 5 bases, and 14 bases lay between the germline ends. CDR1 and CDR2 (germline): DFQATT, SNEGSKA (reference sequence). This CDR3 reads CSGYRVAETQYF. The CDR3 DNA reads TGCAGTGGATACAGGGTGGCGGAGACCCAGTACTTC.

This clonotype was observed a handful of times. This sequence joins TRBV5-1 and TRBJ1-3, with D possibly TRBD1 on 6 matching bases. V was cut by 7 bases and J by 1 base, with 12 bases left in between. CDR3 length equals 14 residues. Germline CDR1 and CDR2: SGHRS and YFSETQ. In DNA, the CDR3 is TGCGCCAGCCGCCAACAGGGTTCTGGAAACACCATATATTTT. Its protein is CASRQQGSGNTIYF.

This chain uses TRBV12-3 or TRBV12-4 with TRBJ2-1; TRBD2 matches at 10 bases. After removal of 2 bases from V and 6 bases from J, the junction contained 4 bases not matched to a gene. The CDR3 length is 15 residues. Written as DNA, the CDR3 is TGTGCCAGCAGTTTAAGACTAGCGGGTTCCAATGAGCAGTTCTTC. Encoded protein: CASSLRLAGSNEQFF.

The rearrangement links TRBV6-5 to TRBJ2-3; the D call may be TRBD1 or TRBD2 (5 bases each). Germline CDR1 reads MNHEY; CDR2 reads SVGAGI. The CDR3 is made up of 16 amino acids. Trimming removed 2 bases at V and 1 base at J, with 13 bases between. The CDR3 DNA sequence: TGTGCCAGCAGTTACAGTGGGGGTCCTTGCACAGATACGCAGTATTTT. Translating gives CASSYSGGPCTDTQYF.

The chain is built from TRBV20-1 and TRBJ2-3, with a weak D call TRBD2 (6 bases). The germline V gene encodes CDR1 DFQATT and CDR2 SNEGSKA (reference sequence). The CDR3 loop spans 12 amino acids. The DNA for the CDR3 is TGCGGACTGGAGGGGAGCACAGATACGCAGTATTTT. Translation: CGLEGSTDTQYF.

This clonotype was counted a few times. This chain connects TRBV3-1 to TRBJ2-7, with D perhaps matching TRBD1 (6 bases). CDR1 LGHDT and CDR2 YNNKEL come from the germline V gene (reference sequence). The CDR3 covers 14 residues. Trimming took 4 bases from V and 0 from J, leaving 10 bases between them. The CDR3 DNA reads TGTGCCAGCAGCCCTTCAGGGGCCTCCTACGAGCAGTACTTC. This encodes CASSPSGASYEQYF.

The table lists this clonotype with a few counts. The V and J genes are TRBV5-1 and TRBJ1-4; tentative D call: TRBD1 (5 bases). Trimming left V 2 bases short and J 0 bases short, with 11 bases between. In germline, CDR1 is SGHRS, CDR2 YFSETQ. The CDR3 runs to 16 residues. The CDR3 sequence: CASSFGRGATNEKLFF. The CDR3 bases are TGCGCCAGCAGCTTCGGTAGGGGTGCAACTAATGAAAAACTGTTTTTT. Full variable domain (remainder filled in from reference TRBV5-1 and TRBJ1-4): KAGVTQTPRYLIKTRGQQVTLSCSPISGHRSVSWYQQTPGQGLQFLFEYFSETQRNKGNFPGRFSGRQFSNSRSEMNVSTLELGDSALYLCASSFGRGATNEKLFFGSGTQLSVL.

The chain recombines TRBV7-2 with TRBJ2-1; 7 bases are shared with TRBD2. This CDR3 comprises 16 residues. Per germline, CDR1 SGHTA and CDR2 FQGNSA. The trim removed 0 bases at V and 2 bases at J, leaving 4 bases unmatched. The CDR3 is CASSLAGGATYNEQFF. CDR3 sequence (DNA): TGTGCCAGCAGCTTAGCGGGAGGGGCTACCTACAATGAGCAGTTCTTC.

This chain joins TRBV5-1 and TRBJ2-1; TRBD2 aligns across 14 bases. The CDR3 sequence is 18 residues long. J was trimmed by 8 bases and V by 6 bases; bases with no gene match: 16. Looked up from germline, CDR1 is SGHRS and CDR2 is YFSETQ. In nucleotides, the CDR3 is TGCGCCAGCACTCCCTGGCCCGGGACTAGCGGGAGACGAGATGAGCAGTTCTTC. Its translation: CASTPWPGTSGRRDEQFF.

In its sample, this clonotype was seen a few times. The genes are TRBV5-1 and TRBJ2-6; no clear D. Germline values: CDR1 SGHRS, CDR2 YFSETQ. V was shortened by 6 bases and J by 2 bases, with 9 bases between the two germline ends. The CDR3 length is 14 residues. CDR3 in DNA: TGCGCCAGCAAAACTACAGCTGGGGCCAACGTCCTGACTTTC. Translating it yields CASKTTAGANVLTF.

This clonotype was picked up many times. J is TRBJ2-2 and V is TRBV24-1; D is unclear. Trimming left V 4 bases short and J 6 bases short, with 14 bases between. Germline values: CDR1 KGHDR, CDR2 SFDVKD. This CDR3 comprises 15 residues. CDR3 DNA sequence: TGTGCCACCAGTGACCCTTCTGATGGACCCGGGGAGCTGTTTTTT. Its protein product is CATSDPSDGPGELFF.

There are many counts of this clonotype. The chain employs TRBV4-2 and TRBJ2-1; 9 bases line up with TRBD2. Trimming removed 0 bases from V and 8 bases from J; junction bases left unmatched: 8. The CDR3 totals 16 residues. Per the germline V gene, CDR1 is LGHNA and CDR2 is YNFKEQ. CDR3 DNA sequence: TGTGCCAGCAGCCAAGAGGGGACTAGCCGAGGGTATGAGCAGTTCTTC. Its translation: CASSQEGTSRGYEQFF.

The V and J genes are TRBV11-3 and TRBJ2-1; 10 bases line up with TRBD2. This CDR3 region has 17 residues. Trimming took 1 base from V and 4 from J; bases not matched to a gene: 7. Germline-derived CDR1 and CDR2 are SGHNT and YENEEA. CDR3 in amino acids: CASSLAGTSEIYNEQFF. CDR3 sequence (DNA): TGTGCCAGCAGCTTAGCCGGGACTAGCGAGATTTACAATGAGCAGTTCTTC.

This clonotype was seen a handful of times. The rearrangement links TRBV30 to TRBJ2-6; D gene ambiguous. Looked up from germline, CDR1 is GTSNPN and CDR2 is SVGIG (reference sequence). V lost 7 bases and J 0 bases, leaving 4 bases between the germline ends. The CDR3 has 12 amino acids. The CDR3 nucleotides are TGTGCCTCGGGCTCTGGGGCCAACGTCCTGACTTTC. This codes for CASGSGANVLTF.

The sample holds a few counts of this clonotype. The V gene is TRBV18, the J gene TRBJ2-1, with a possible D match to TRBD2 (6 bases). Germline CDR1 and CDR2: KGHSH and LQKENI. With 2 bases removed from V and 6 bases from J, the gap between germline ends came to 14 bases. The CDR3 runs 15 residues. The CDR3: CASSPEAGASNEQFF. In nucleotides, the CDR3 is TGTGCCAGCTCACCAGAAGCGGGTGCTAGCAATGAGCAGTTCTTC.